This TCR beta chain was obtained from a study of blood T cell repertoires in COVID-19. The method was immunoSEQ multiplex PCR; TCRdb's version includes in-frame clones alone and lacks a portion of them. Here the sample spans under 350,000 clones, about nine tenths being singletons. The receptor was isolated from a woman aged 30 to 39 with COVID-19, enrolled during active disease. The sample taken for sequencing was peripheral blood.

Here the CDR3 reads CASSRGTVPNEQYF. CDR3 in DNA: TGTGCCAGCAGCAGGGGGACAGTTCCAAACGAGCAGTACTTC. The V call is TRBV28, the J call TRBJ2-7; TRBD1 matches 7 bases. Per the germline V gene, CDR1 is MDHEN and CDR2 is SYDVKM. This CDR3 region has 14 residues. Trimming took 6 bases from V and 5 from J; bases not matched to a gene: 10.